This TCR beta chain comes out of a study of cytomegalovirus exposure and HLA in healthy donors. Overall study findings and caveats: According to an earlier analysis, most TCR beta V segments yielded productive rearrangements about 87% or about 30% of the time. Sequence variants that were highly shared formed a cluster that was likely a sequencing artifact.

Of note for this clone: Antigen specificity is unknown.

Germline lookup yields CDR1 ENHRY and CDR2 SYGVKD. This CDR3 has 14 residues. V was clipped by 6 bases and J by 2 bases, with 13 bases between them. 13 Jbeta primers and 60 Vbeta primers were used for the PCR. Clones were sequenced by immunoSEQ multiplex PCR, and TCRdb holds only the in-frame ones, with some missing. The sample's table shows about 200,000 clones. The clonotype comes from a young man in good health and CMV-seronegative. Sequencing input: PBMCs. The chain combines TRBV10-3 with TRBJ2-5; TRBD1 is a possible D gene (6 bases). The CDR3: CAISLGGEQETQYF. Here the CDR3 DNA reads TGTGCCATCAGCCTTGGGGGCGAACAAGAGACCCAGTACTTC.